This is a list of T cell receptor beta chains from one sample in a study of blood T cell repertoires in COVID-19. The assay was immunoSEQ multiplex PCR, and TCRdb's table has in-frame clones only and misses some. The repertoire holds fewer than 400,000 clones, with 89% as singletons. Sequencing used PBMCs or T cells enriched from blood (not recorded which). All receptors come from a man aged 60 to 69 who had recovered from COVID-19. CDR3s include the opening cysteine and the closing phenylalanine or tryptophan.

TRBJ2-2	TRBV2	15	CASSGQYSNTGELFF
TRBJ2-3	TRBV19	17	CASSTSGTGGLADTQYF
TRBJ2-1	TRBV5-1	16	CASTTTAGDSYNEQFF
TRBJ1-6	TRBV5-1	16	CASSLQQGTRNSPLHF
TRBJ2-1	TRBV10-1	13	CASSEGREGEQFF
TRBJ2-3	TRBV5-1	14	CASRPSVGTDTQYF
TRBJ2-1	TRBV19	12	CASSTGGNEQFF
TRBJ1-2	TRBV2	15	CASSELGQGISGYTF
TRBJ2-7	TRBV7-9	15	CASSSTGGSTYEQYF
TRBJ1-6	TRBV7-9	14	CASSLNQGESPLHF
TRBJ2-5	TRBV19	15	CASSILAGGRETQYF
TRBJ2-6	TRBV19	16	CASTSHRASGANVLTF
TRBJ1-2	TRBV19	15	CASSIDPQGSYGYTF
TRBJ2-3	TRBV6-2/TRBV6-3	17	CASSRHGLAEGTDTQYF
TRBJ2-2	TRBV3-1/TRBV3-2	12	CASSLLSGELFF
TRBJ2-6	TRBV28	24	CASSLSGLGKPGPQISSGANVLTF
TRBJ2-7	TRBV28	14	CASRRLGVGYEQYF
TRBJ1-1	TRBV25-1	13	CASSEYLNTEAFF
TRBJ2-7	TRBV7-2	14	CASSLLSSGDEQYF
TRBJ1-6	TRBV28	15	CASSPPRGSSSPLHF
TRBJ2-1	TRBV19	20	CASSIASPGLAGFVPNEQFF
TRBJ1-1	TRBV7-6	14	CASSGIGDRGEAFF
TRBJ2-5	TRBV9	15	CASSVGLAGRETQYF
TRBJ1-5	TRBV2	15	CASSLRGASNQPQHF
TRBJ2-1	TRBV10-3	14	CAIRTTGSYNEQFF
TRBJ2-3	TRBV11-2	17	CASSFPLSGSTADTQYF
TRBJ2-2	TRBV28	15	CASRWEGTNTGELFF
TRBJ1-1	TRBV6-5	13	CASSPTGFTEAFF
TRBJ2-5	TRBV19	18	CASSPRRPQAGVQETQYF
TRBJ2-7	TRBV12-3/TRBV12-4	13	CASSLGVIYEQYF
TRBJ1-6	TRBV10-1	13	CASSRDSNSPLHF
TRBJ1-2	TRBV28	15	CASGGQGGPYYGYTF
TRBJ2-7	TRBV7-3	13	CASSLTPLYEQYF
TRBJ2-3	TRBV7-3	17	CASSLRVSGVSTDTQYF
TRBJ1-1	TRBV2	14	CASTRTVLNTEAFF
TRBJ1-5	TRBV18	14	CASSTSRGNQPQHF
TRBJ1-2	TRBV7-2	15	CASSLGSAGNYGYTF
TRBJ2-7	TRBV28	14	CASSNTGGGGEQYF
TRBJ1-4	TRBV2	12	CASSDSYEKLFF
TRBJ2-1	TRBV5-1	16	CASTRIAGVDYNEQFF
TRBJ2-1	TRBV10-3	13	CAISDDNYNEQFF
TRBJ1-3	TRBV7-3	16	CASSLSPGTAGNTIYF